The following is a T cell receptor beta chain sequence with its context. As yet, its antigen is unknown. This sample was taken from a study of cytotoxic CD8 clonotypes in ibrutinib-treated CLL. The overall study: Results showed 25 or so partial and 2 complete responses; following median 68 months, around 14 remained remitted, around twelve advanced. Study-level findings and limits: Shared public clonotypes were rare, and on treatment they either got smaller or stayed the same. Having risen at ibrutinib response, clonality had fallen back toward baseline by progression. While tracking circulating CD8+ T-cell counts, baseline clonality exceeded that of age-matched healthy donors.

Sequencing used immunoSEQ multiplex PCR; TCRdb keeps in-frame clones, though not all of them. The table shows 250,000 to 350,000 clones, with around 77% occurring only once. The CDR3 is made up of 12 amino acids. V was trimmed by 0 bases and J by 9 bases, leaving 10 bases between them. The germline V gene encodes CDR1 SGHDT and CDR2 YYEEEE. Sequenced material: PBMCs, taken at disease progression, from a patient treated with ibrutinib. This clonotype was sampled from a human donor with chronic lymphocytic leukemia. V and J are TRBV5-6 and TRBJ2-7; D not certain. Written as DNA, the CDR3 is TGTGCCAGCAGCTTGGGTCCGAGGCGGCAGTACTTC. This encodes CASSLGPRRQYF.